These 8 T cell receptor beta chains were all obtained from the same sample, sequenced in a study of response to subunit inactivated influenza vaccine. TCRdb reprocessed the RT-PCR reads via MiXCR and lists one record per CDR3 protein. Seen here are 500,000 to 600,000 distinct CDR3 sequences, around 8% observed once, and the top ten hold 10% to 15%. The specimen comprised PBMCs from blood, sampled roughly 24 months after vaccination. The receptor source for this set is a man aged 45 to 70 who received an inactivated influenza vaccine.

In this sample, this clonotype turned up many times. The chain employs TRBV4-1 and TRBJ2-5; 8 positions match TRBD2. The ends lost 0 bases at V and 2 bases at J; junction bases unmatched: 5. The CDR3 extends over 16 amino acids. The germline V gene has CDR1 MGHRA and CDR2 YSYEKL. The DNA of the CDR3 is TGCGCCAGCAGCCAAGAGGGACGGGGGGGTCAAGAGACCCAGTACTTC. Translated, it gives CASSQEGRGGQETQYF.

The table lists this clonotype with many counts. The V gene is TRBV29-1, the J gene TRBJ1-2; D might be TRBD1 (5 bases). The CDR3 is made up of 16 amino acids. Germline-derived CDR1 and CDR2 are SQVTM and ANQGSEA. The V end was cut by 8 bases, the J end by 3 bases, with 25 bases between. The CDR3 nucleotides read TGCAGCTCTTGGGGGTCGGTGGGGAATCTTGACTATGGCTACACCTTC. Translated: CSSWGSVGNLDYGYTF.

The table lists this clonotype with many counts. The chain recombines TRBV2 with TRBJ2-1, with D unclear. V lost 1 base and J lost 8, with 15 bases in between. The CDR3 contains 15 residues. Germline CDR1 and CDR2: SNHLY and FYNNEI. CDR3: CASSEGHLVSHEQFF. CDR3 sequence (DNA): TGTGCCAGCAGTGAAGGTCACCTAGTCTCCCATGAGCAGTTCTTC.

A few counts support this clonotype. The rearrangement uses TRBV12-3 or TRBV12-4 and TRBJ2-1; D is ambiguous. Trimming pared 5 bases from V and 10 bases from J, leaving 9 bases between. The CDR3 runs 11 residues. In nucleotides, the CDR3 is TGTGCCAGCAGTCAAACTTGGGAGCAGTTCTTC. Its protein product is CASSQTWEQFF.

The J gene is TRBJ1-1, the V gene TRBV28; D unresolved. The ends were cut back, 3 bases at V and 5 bases at J, with 19 bases in the middle. The CDR3 spans 16 residues. The germline CDR1 and CDR2 sequences are MDHEN and SYDVKM. The CDR3 reads CASSFLPGLGSTEAFF. The CDR3 nucleotides read TGTGCCAGCAGTTTCCTCCCGGGTTTAGGGTCAACTGAAGCTTTCTTT.

This clonotype was detected a few times. CDR3 in amino acids: CASSESYGPDRRGDTQYF. The CDR3 nucleotides are TGCGCCAGCAGTGAGTCGTACGGTCCGGACAGGCGTGGAGATACGCAGTATTTT. V is TRBV10-2 and J is TRBJ2-3; 7 nucleotides agree with TRBD1. Germline-derived CDR1 and CDR2 are WSHSY and SAAADI. The CDR3 length is 18 residues. Germline trimming cut 0 bases from V and 5 bases from J; bases unmatched to any gene: 14.

This clonotype was seen repeatedly, ten times or more. This chain uses TRBV6-1 with TRBJ2-5; TRBD1 agrees at 7 bases. The CDR3 runs to 14 residues. Germline trimming cut 6 bases from V and 5 bases from J; bases unmatched to any gene: 9. From germline, CDR1 is MNHNS and CDR2 SASEGT. The DNA of the CDR3 is TGTGCCAGCAGGCCATACGACAGGGTTGAGACCCAGTACTTC. Its protein product is CASRPYDRVETQYF.

This clonotype occurred a few times. The chain carries TRBV2 and TRBJ1-6; D is perhaps TRBD1 (5 bases). Trimming took 4 bases from V and 7 from J, leaving 20 bases between them. This CDR3 comprises 17 residues. The V gene's germline CDR1 is SNHLY and CDR2 FYNNEI. CDR3 residues: CASSGTRARGSNSPLHF. In DNA, the CDR3 is TGTGCCAGCAGTGGGACCAGGGCCCGGGGCTCCAATTCACCCCTCCACTTT.